A single sample is the source of the 17 T cell receptor beta chains below, sequenced in a study of tumor-infiltrating lymphocytes in primary liver carcinoma. With around 490 ng total RNA as template and a constant-region primer, TCR beta cDNA was made. Slightly modified ARM-PCR with three nested multiplex PCR rounds yielded TCR beta libraries. In the first two PCR rounds, TRBV1-TRBV30 forward primers were paired with a C-beta reverse primer, and each round lasted approximately 9 cycles. TCRdb re-called the multiplex PCR reads through MiXCR, storing one row per CDR3 protein. The profile covers some 94,000 distinct CDR3 sequences, with around two thirds appearing a single time and around 8.8% taken by the ten largest. Bulk tissue was left unsorted, and RNA and DNA were co-extracted from about 21-30 mg of it. The specimen was liver tumor tissue from sampling region 5. Subset given: tumor region T5, tumor centre. These receptors were taken from a woman in her fifties or sixties with primary liver carcinoma and hepatitis B virus infection.

This clonotype has just a few counts. This chain joins TRBV19 and TRBJ2-6, with TRBD1 matching over 7 bases. V gave up 3 bases and J gave up 4 bases; unmatched junction bases: 3. The CDR3 sequence is 15 residues long. Germline CDR1 and CDR2: LNHDA and SQIVND (reference sequence). Written as DNA, the CDR3 is TGTGCCAGTAGTATGACAGGGTCCGGGGCCAACGTCCTGACTTTC. Translated: CASSMTGSGANVLTF. Looking up the rest from reference TRBV19 and TRBJ2-6 gives the full variable domain: DGGITQSPKYLFRKEGQNVTLSCEQNLNHDAMYWYRQDPGQGLRLIYYSQIVNDFQKGDIAEGYSVSREKKESFPLTVTSAQKNPTAFYLCASSMTGSGANVLTFGAGSRLTVL.

The V call is TRBV29-1, the J call TRBJ1-5; no definite D call. This CDR3 contains 12 residues. With 7 bases removed from V and 11 bases from J, the gap between germline ends came to 18 bases. Germline CDR1 reads SQVTM; CDR2 reads ANQGSEA. CDR3 in amino acids: CSAGSAPESQHF. The CDR3 nucleotides are TGCAGCGCGGGTAGCGCACCGGAGTCCCAGCATTTT.

About this clonotype itself: It may be a read error: a sequence one base away is much more abundant. The genes are TRBV25-1 and TRBJ1-2; 9 positions match TRBD1. This CDR3 contains 17 residues. Germline CDR1 is MGHDK and CDR2 is SYGVNS. The CDR3 nucleotides are TGTGCCAGCAGTGAGGATTCCGGGACAGGGCTTAACCATGGCTACACCTTC. Translating gives CASSEDSGTGLNHGYTF.

On this clonotype: This may be a read error: a much more frequent sequence differs by one nucleotide. Since no conserved phenylalanine or tryptophan closes the CDR3, a read error is the likely cause. This rearrangement joins TRBV14 to TRBJ1-6, with no clear D. V dropped 4 bases and J dropped 10 bases, with 11 bases sitting between them. CDR1 and CDR2 from the germline V gene are SGHDN and FVKESK. The CDR3 is 13 residues long. The DNA of the CDR3 is TGTGCCAGCAGCCTGCTCTTGGACTCACCCCTCCACCTT. This encodes CASSLLLDSPLHL.

In regard to this clonotype: This could be a read error, since a much larger clone is one nucleotide away. The V gene is TRBV21-1, the J gene TRBJ1-5; TRBD1 is the table's D call, not checked against the DNA. TRBV21-1 is recorded as a pseudogene. This CDR3 has 15 amino acids. The CDR3 region has the DNA TGTGCCAGCAGCACCGGACAGTGTGAGGAGCAGCCCCAGCATTTT. Translation gives CASSTGQCEEQPQHF.

The chain combines TRBV9 with TRBJ2-1, with TRBD2 identical over 10 bases. The germline gives CDR1 SGDLS, CDR2 YYNGEE. With V trimmed by 3 bases and J by 5 bases, 5 bases remained unmatched. The CDR3 runs 15 residues. CDR3 DNA sequence: TGTGCCAGCAGCGCCGGGACTAGCGCTAACAATGAGCAGTTCTTC. It translates to CASSAGTSANNEQFF. Combining the CDR3 with reference TRBV9 and TRBJ2-1 gives the whole variable domain DSGVTQTPKHLITATGQRVTLRCSPRSGDLSVYWYQQSLDQGLQFLIQYYNGEERAKGNILERFSAQQFPDLHSELNLSSLELGDSALYFCASSAGTSANNEQFFGPGTRLTVL.

Turning to this clonotype: Without the conserved terminal phenylalanine or tryptophan, this CDR3 likely stems from a read error. No DNA is shown, since the ends of the CDR3 on it are uncertain; the CDR3 is the one TCRdb lists. The chain combines TRBV6-5 with TRBJ2-5; the table gives TRBD1 as D, unverified against the DNA. The length of the CDR3 is 14 amino acids, counting both ends. The germline gives CDR1 MNHEY, CDR2 SVGAGI. The CDR3 is CASSEVGGLWPRYI.

Only one count was recorded for this clonotype. An end of the junction does not agree with germline; a read error may underlie this. This chain uses TRBV11-3 with TRBJ1-1, with 11 bases lining up with TRBD1. The germline CDR1 and CDR2 sequences are SGHNT and YENEEA. This CDR3 region has 17 residues. The CDR3, as DNA: TGTGCCAGCAGCTTAGAGGGGACAGGGGGTGTACCGACTGAAGCTCTCTTT. This gives the protein CASSLEGTGGVPTEALF.

This clonotype came up many times. This may be a read error: a much more frequent sequence differs by one nucleotide. V is TRBV6-5 and J is TRBJ1-2; unclear D gene. Looked up from germline, CDR1 is MNHEY and CDR2 is SVGAGI. CDR3 length: 12 residues. CDR3 nucleotide sequence: TGTGCATGTTCGATCAGATCTGGTTTGTTTCTCTTC. Encoded protein: CACSIRSGLFLF.

The chain is built from TRBV11-3 and TRBJ2-3, with D unresolved. Germline CDR1 is SGHNT and CDR2 is YENEEA. V shed 4 bases and J shed 4 bases, with 21 bases lying between them. This CDR3 is built from 17 residues. The CDR3 sequence is CASSSSFRPLWSDTQYF. CDR3 nucleotide sequence: TGTGCCAGCAGCTCATCGTTTCGGCCGCTATGGTCAGATACGCAGTATTTT.

This clonotype was seen ten or more times. The J gene is TRBJ2-1, the V gene TRBV10-2; 7 bases map to TRBD2. CDR3 length equals 15 residues. Germline V gene sequence: CDR1 WSHSY, CDR2 SAAADI. J gave up 9 bases and V 0 bases, and 8 bases lay outside the gene matches. The CDR3 is CASSESSSGKGEQFF. CDR3 coding DNA: TGCGCCAGCAGTGAGTCGTCGAGCGGGAAGGGTGAGCAGTTCTTC.

This clonotype has at least ten counts. The chain is built from TRBV6-6 and TRBJ1-1, with D perhaps matching TRBD1 (5 bases). This CDR3 is 13 amino acids long. Looked up from germline, CDR1 is MNHNY and CDR2 is SVGAGI (reference sequence). V lost 6 bases and J 5 bases, leaving 13 bases between the germline ends. CDR3 protein: CASSDSLGTEAFF. The CDR3 region has the DNA TGTGCCAGCAGCGACAGTCTGGGGACTGAAGCTTTCTTT.

The chain uses TRBV20-1 and TRBJ2-1; D might be TRBD2 (6 bases). CDR1 and CDR2 (germline): DFQATT, SNEGSKA (reference sequence). This CDR3 has 15 amino acids. V gave up 0 bases and J gave up 3 bases, with 12 bases separating them. CDR3 sequence: CSARDTRGGYNEQFF. As DNA, the CDR3 is TGCAGTGCTAGAGATACGAGGGGAGGCTACAATGAGCAGTTCTTC.

To note about this clonotype: A junction boundary mismatches the germline segment, possibly from a read error. This chain connects TRBV6-1 to TRBJ2-5; 9 bases are a match to TRBD2. The CDR3 is made up of 15 amino acids. Germline CDR1 reads MNHNS; CDR2 reads SASEGT. This CDR3 reads CASREVAGEQEIQYF. The CDR3 coding sequence is TGTGCCAGCCGTGAAGTAGCGGGGGAACAAGAGATCCAGTACTTC.

A word on this clonotype: The junction departs from germline at one end; a sequencing error may be responsible. This sequence joins TRBV5-1 and TRBJ2-7; tentative D call: TRBD2 (5 bases). Germline-derived CDR1 and CDR2 are SGHRS and YFSETQ. The CDR3 spans 15 residues. The CDR3 is CANSLVGGITYEQYF. In DNA form, the CDR3 reads TGCGCCAACAGCTTGGTAGGAGGCATCACCTACGAGCAGTACTTC.

This clonotype was recorded a few times. The V gene is TRBV28, the J gene TRBJ2-7; D gene uncertain. CDR3 size: 16 residues. Germline V gene lookup returns CDR1 MDHEN and CDR2 SYDVKM. V lost 3 bases, J lost 0 bases, and 15 bases lay in between. The CDR3 DNA is TGTGCCAGCAGTTTGTCCGGCGGAGTTAGCTCCTACGAGCAGTACTTC. Translated: CASSLSGGVSSYEQYF.

The rearrangement links TRBV29-1 to TRBJ2-2, with 11 nucleotides matching TRBD2. Germline CDR1 reads SQVTM; CDR2 reads ANQGSEA. J gave up 4 bases and V 8 bases, and 15 bases lay outside the gene matches. This CDR3 spans 17 amino acids. The DNA for the CDR3 is TGCAGCTCTCCCGGTGATAGCGGGAGGGCGGGCACCGGGGAGCTGTTTTTT. Protein: CSSPGDSGRAGTGELFF.